This is a list of T cell receptor beta chains from one sample in a study of siplizumab effects on memory and regulatory T cells. The assay was immunoSEQ multiplex PCR, and TCRdb's table has in-frame clones only and misses some. The sample includes some 75,000 clones, 90% to 95% seen only once; the top ten take 4% to 5.5%. Material for sequencing was CD8+ T cells sorted from blood. All receptors come from a human donor in good health. Each CDR3 is given with its conserved first and last residue. A D gene is named only where the DNA matches it firmly. Some rows have no size entry. The others give once, few or many, or a class for an expanded clone.

d_gene: TRBD2
v_gene: TRBV9
j_gene: TRBJ2-3
abundance: once
CDR3nt: TGTGCCAGCCGCTTAAGCGGGGGGGGTGTGAGCACAGATACGCAGTATTTT
CDR3aa: CASRLSGGGVSTDTQYF

d_gene: TRBD2
v_gene: TRBV4-3
j_gene: TRBJ2-3
abundance: NA
CDR3nt: TGCGCCAGCAGCCAAGGTCTTACTCGCTCCGGGGGGGCGAAGGGGACAGATACGCAGTATTTT
CDR3aa: CASSQGLTRSGGAKGTDTQYF

d_gene: TRBD1
v_gene: TRBV10-3
j_gene: TRBJ2-3
abundance: NA
CDR3nt: TGTGCCATCAGTGAATCAGGGGGCAGTAGGGAAACGCAGTATTTT
CDR3aa: CAISESGGSRETQYF

d_gene: TRBD1
v_gene: TRBV10-1
j_gene: TRBJ2-1
abundance: once
CDR3nt: TGCGCCAGCAGTGATACAGGGGGTAACAATGAGCAGTTCTTC
CDR3aa: CASSDTGGNNEQFF

d_gene: TRBD2
v_gene: TRBV7-9
j_gene: TRBJ2-7
abundance: NA
CDR3nt: TGTGCCAGCAGCTTAAGTTCAGCGGGGGGCTACGAGCAGTACTTC
CDR3aa: CASSLSSAGGYEQYF

d_gene: TRBD1
v_gene: TRBV7-9
j_gene: TRBJ2-6
abundance: NA
CDR3nt: TGTGCCAGCAGCCCAATACAGGGGCCCTCTGGGGCCAACGTCCTGACTTTC
CDR3aa: CASSPIQGPSGANVLTF

d_gene: NA
v_gene: TRBV7-3
j_gene: TRBJ1-2
abundance: once
CDR3nt: TGTGCCAGCAGCTCAACGACAAGCGGCTACACCTTC
CDR3aa: CASSSTTSGYTF

d_gene: NA
v_gene: TRBV27
j_gene: TRBJ2-2
abundance: NA
CDR3nt: TGTGCCAGCAGTTTTTGGGGGATGGCCGGGGAGCTGTTTTTT
CDR3aa: CASSFWGMAGELFF

d_gene: TRBD2
v_gene: TRBV5-5
j_gene: TRBJ2-7
abundance: once
CDR3nt: TGTGCCAGCAGCTTGGGTAGCGGGGACTACGAGCAGTACTTC
CDR3aa: CASSLGSGDYEQYF

d_gene: TRBD1
v_gene: TRBV27
j_gene: TRBJ1-2
abundance: NA
CDR3nt: TGTGCCAGCAGTTTTAGTAGCCGGGACAGGGGCTTTGGCTACACCTTC
CDR3aa: CASSFSSRDRGFGYTF

d_gene: TRBD1
v_gene: TRBV9
j_gene: TRBJ2-5
abundance: once
CDR3nt: TGTGCCAGCAGCGTAGGAGGGGGCTTCCAAGAGACCCAGTACTTC
CDR3aa: CASSVGGGFQETQYF

d_gene: NA
v_gene: TRBV7-9
j_gene: TRBJ1-3
abundance: NA
CDR3nt: TGTGCCAGCAGCTTAGTTTTTTCGGCCTCTGGAAACACCATATATTTT
CDR3aa: CASSLVFSASGNTIYF

d_gene: TRBD1
v_gene: TRBV15
j_gene: TRBJ1-6
abundance: once
CDR3nt: TGTGCCACCAGCAGTAACGACAGGGATTATAATTCACCCCTCCACTTT
CDR3aa: CATSSNDRDYNSPLHF

d_gene: NA
v_gene: TRBV10-3
j_gene: TRBJ1-1
abundance: NA
CDR3nt: TGTGCCATCAAGACCTCGGACAGATCGGACACTGAAGCTTTCTTT
CDR3aa: CAIKTSDRSDTEAFF

d_gene: NA
v_gene: TRBV14
j_gene: TRBJ2-1
abundance: NA
CDR3nt: TGTGCCAGCAGCCAAGATTTGAGGCCCCCCTACAATGAGCAGTTCTTC
CDR3aa: CASSQDLRPPYNEQFF

d_gene: NA
v_gene: TRBV11-2
j_gene: TRBJ2-5
abundance: NA
CDR3nt: TGTGCCAGCAGCTTAGTAGGGGGGGCTCCCTTGGGGACCCAGTACTTC
CDR3aa: CASSLVGGAPLGTQYF

d_gene: NA
v_gene: TRBV29-1
j_gene: TRBJ1-1
abundance: NA
CDR3nt: TGCAGCGCCTCCGGTACAGAAGCTTTCTTT
CDR3aa: CSASGTEAFF

d_gene: TRBD2
v_gene: TRBV10-3
j_gene: TRBJ2-3
abundance: NA
CDR3nt: TGTGCCATCAGCCCACTAGCGGGGGGGCCCTTTTCTAGCACAGATACGCAGTATTTT
CDR3aa: CAISPLAGGPFSSTDTQYF

d_gene: NA
v_gene: TRBV5-6
j_gene: TRBJ2-3
abundance: NA
CDR3nt: TGTGCCAGCAGCTTCCTGTCCGGTACGGATACGCAGTATTTT
CDR3aa: CASSFLSGTDTQYF

d_gene: TRBD2
v_gene: TRBV11-2
j_gene: TRBJ2-1
abundance: NA
CDR3nt: TGTGCCAGCAGCTTAGATTTGCGGGGGGGCACTGAGCAGTTCTTC
CDR3aa: CASSLDLRGGTEQFF

d_gene: NA
v_gene: TRBV11-2
j_gene: TRBJ1-4
abundance: NA
CDR3nt: TGTGCCAGCAGCTTAGTAGGAAAACTGTTTTTT
CDR3aa: CASSLVGKLFF

d_gene: NA
v_gene: TRBV6-4
j_gene: TRBJ2-3
abundance: medium-sized
CDR3nt: TGTGCCAGCAGTGACGGGTCAGGGGATCATACGCAGTATTTT
CDR3aa: CASSDGSGDHTQYF

d_gene: NA
v_gene: TRBV11-2
j_gene: TRBJ2-2
abundance: NA
CDR3nt: TGTGCCAGCAGCTCCGAGATAGCGTGGGGGACCGGGGAGCTGTTTTTT
CDR3aa: CASSSEIAWGTGELFF

d_gene: NA
v_gene: TRBV15
j_gene: TRBJ1-4
abundance: NA
CDR3nt: TGTGCCACCAGCAGACCAGGGACAAATGAAAAACTGTTTTTT
CDR3aa: CATSRPGTNEKLFF

d_gene: NA
v_gene: TRBV27
j_gene: TRBJ1-1
abundance: NA
CDR3nt: TGTGCCAGCTGCTTGATCGGGGGGTACACTGAAGCTTTCTTT
CDR3aa: CASCLIGGYTEAFF

d_gene: NA
v_gene: TRBV12-5
j_gene: TRBJ1-1
abundance: NA
CDR3nt: TGTGCTAGTGGTTTTATTGGGACTGAAGCTTTCTTT
CDR3aa: CASGFIGTEAFF

d_gene: TRBD1
v_gene: TRBV7-8
j_gene: TRBJ2-1
abundance: NA
CDR3nt: TGTGCCAGCAGCCCGGCCGCGGGACAGGGGGCTCTGACCAATGAGCAGTTCTTC
CDR3aa: CASSPAAGQGALTNEQFF

d_gene: TRBD2
v_gene: TRBV7-2
j_gene: TRBJ2-3
abundance: NA
CDR3nt: TGTGCCAGCAGCGAAGGATCTAGCGGGGGACTCGCAGATACGCAGTATTTT
CDR3aa: CASSEGSSGGLADTQYF

d_gene: NA
v_gene: TRBV11-2
j_gene: TRBJ2-7
abundance: NA
CDR3nt: TGTGCCAGCAGCTTAGTTGGTATCCCCTACGAGCAGTACTTC
CDR3aa: CASSLVGIPYEQYF

d_gene: TRBD1
v_gene: TRBV5-1
j_gene: TRBJ1-1
abundance: NA
CDR3nt: TGCGCCAGCAGCTTGGATGGGACAGGGGGGTCTGAAGCTTTCTTT
CDR3aa: CASSLDGTGGSEAFF

d_gene: TRBD1
v_gene: TRBV11-2
j_gene: TRBJ1-1
abundance: NA
CDR3nt: TGTGCCAGCAGCCTGGGACAGGGAAACACTGAAGCTTTCTTT
CDR3aa: CASSLGQGNTEAFF

d_gene: NA
v_gene: TRBV12-1
j_gene: TRBJ1-6
abundance: NA
CDR3nt: TGTGCCACGACAGGGTCCGATAATTCACCCCTCCACTTT
CDR3aa: CATTGSDNSPLHF

d_gene: NA
v_gene: TRBV2
j_gene: TRBJ2-7
abundance: medium-sized
CDR3nt: TGTGCCAGTGTTGTGCAGGACTCCTACGAGCAGTACTTC
CDR3aa: CASVVQDSYEQYF

d_gene: NA
v_gene: TRBV21-1
j_gene: TRBJ2-7
abundance: NA
CDR3nt: TGTGCCAGCAGCACACCGGACCAGGGGGGACCCTACGAGCAGTACTTC
CDR3aa: CASSTPDQGGPYEQYF

d_gene: NA
v_gene: TRBV19
j_gene: TRBJ2-5
abundance: NA
CDR3nt: TGTGCCAGTAGTATAGGGGGAGAGACCCAGTACTTC
CDR3aa: CASSIGGETQYF

d_gene: TRBD2
v_gene: TRBV4-1
j_gene: TRBJ2-7
abundance: NA
CDR3nt: TGCGCCAGCAGCCAAAGGCTAGCGGGGGGCTCCTACGAGCAGTACTTC
CDR3aa: CASSQRLAGGSYEQYF

d_gene: NA
v_gene: TRBV9
j_gene: TRBJ2-7
abundance: NA
CDR3nt: TGTGCCAGCAGCGTAGAGATCGGAGTTTCCGAGCAGTACTTC
CDR3aa: CASSVEIGVSEQYF

d_gene: NA
v_gene: TRBV4-1
j_gene: TRBJ1-1
abundance: NA
CDR3nt: TGCGCCAGCAGCCAAGGGGTTCTATTGAACACTGAAGCTTTCTTT
CDR3aa: CASSQGVLLNTEAFF

d_gene: NA
v_gene: TRBV6-6
j_gene: TRBJ1-5
abundance: NA
CDR3nt: TGTGCCAGCATAACCGGGGTAAGAGACAATCAGCCCCAGCATTTT
CDR3aa: CASITGVRDNQPQHF

d_gene: TRBD1
v_gene: TRBV2
j_gene: TRBJ1-2
abundance: once
CDR3nt: TGTGCCAGCATGGCCCCAGGGGGCCCTAACTATGGCTACACCTTC
CDR3aa: CASMAPGGPNYGYTF

d_gene: TRBD1
v_gene: TRBV25-1
j_gene: TRBJ2-1
abundance: NA
CDR3nt: TGTGCCAGCAGTGACTCAGGGGGTCCCTACAATGAGCAGTTCTTC
CDR3aa: CASSDSGGPYNEQFF

d_gene: TRBD1
v_gene: TRBV7-6
j_gene: TRBJ2-7
abundance: NA
CDR3nt: TGTGCCAGCAGCACAGGGGGCTACGAGCAGTACTTC
CDR3aa: CASSTGGYEQYF

d_gene: NA
v_gene: TRBV28
j_gene: TRBJ1-2
abundance: NA
CDR3nt: TGTGCCAGCAAGAGCTATGGCTACACCTTC
CDR3aa: CASKSYGYTF

d_gene: NA
v_gene: TRBV28
j_gene: TRBJ1-5
abundance: NA
CDR3nt: TGTGCCAGCAGCGAAGACAGAACTTATAGCAATCAGCCCCAGCATTTT
CDR3aa: CASSEDRTYSNQPQHF

d_gene: NA
v_gene: TRBV21-1
j_gene: TRBJ2-7
abundance: NA
CDR3nt: TGTGCCAGCAGCAAAGTGAAAGACGAGCAGTACTTC
CDR3aa: CASSKVKDEQYF

d_gene: TRBD1
v_gene: TRBV19
j_gene: TRBJ2-1
abundance: NA
CDR3nt: TGTGCCAGTAGTATAGGACAGGGGGCAATAAATGAGCAGTTCTTC
CDR3aa: CASSIGQGAINEQFF

d_gene: TRBD2
v_gene: TRBV29-1
j_gene: TRBJ2-3
abundance: NA
CDR3nt: TGCAGCGTTAAACCGGGACTAGCGGTCACAGATACGCAGTATTTT
CDR3aa: CSVKPGLAVTDTQYF

d_gene: NA
v_gene: TRBV7-9
j_gene: TRBJ2-1
abundance: NA
CDR3nt: TGTGCCAGCAGCCCAGGACAGGAGCAGTTCTTC
CDR3aa: CASSPGQEQFF

d_gene: NA
v_gene: TRBV4-2
j_gene: TRBJ1-1
abundance: NA
CDR3nt: TGTGCCAGCAGCCAAGAAGGGGGTTCTGAAGCTTTCTTT
CDR3aa: CASSQEGGSEAFF

d_gene: NA
v_gene: TRBV29-1
j_gene: TRBJ2-1
abundance: NA
CDR3nt: TGCAGCGTTGAAGATCTAAGGCAGGGAAGTGTGAATGAGCAGTTCTTC
CDR3aa: CSVEDLRQGSVNEQFF

d_gene: NA
v_gene: TRBV6-6
j_gene: TRBJ1-4
abundance: NA
CDR3nt: TGTGCCAGCAGGGGAACAACTAATGAAAAACTGTTTTTT
CDR3aa: CASRGTTNEKLFF

d_gene: TRBD1
v_gene: TRBV28
j_gene: TRBJ1-6
abundance: NA
CDR3nt: TGTGCCAGCACATGGAGCCCGGACAGGGGAGGCTCACCCCTCCACTTT
CDR3aa: CASTWSPDRGGSPLHF

d_gene: NA
v_gene: TRBV9
j_gene: TRBJ1-2
abundance: NA
CDR3nt: TGTGCCAGCAGCGTAGAGGGGGGATCCTATGGCTACACCTTC
CDR3aa: CASSVEGGSYGYTF

d_gene: TRBD1
v_gene: TRBV19
j_gene: TRBJ1-1
abundance: NA
CDR3nt: TGTGCCAGTAGTGATACAGGGGAGGACACTGAAGCTTTCTTT
CDR3aa: CASSDTGEDTEAFF

d_gene: NA
v_gene: TRBV7-7
j_gene: TRBJ1-1
abundance: medium-sized
CDR3nt: TGTGCCAGCAGCCTGGGACGTTTCACTGAAGCTTTCTTT
CDR3aa: CASSLGRFTEAFF